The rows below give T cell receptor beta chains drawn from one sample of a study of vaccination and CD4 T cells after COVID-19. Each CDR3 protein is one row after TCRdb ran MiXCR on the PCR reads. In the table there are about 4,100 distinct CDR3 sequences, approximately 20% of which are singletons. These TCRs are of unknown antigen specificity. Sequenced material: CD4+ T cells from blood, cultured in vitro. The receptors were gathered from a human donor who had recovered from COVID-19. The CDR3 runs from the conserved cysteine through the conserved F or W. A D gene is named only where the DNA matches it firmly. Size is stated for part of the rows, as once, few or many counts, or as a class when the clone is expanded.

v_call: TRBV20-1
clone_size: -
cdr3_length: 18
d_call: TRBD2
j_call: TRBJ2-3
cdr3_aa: CSARPGLAGALGTDTQYF
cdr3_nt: TGCAGTGCTAGACCCGGACTAGCGGGGGCCCTCGGCACAGATACGCAGTATTTT

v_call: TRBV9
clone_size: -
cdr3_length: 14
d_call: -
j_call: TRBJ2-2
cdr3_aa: CASSPQRYAGELFF
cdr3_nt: TGTGCCAGCAGCCCCCAACGCTACGCCGGGGAGCTGTTTTTT

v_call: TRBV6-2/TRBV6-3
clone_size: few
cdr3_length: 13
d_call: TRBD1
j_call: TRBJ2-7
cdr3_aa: CASRSTGDYEQYF
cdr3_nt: TGTGCCAGCAGATCGACAGGGGACTACGAGCAGTACTTC

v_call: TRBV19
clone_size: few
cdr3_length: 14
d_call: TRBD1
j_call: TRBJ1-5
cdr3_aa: CATKDRGRNQPQHF
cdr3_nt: TGTGCCACCAAGGACAGGGGAAGGAATCAGCCCCAGCATTTT

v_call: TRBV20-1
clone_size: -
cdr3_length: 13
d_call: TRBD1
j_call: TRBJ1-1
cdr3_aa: CSARYGTVPEAFF
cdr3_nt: TGCAGTGCTAGATATGGGACAGTACCTGAAGCTTTCTTT

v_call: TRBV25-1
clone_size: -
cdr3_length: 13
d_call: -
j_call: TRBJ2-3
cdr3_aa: CASSDWGTDTQYF
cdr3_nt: TGTGCCAGCAGTGACTGGGGCACAGATACGCAGTATTTT

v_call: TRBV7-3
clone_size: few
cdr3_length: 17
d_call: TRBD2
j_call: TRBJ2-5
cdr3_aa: CASSQNGGAVSQETQYF
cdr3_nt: TGTGCCAGCAGCCAAAACGGGGGGGCCGTTTCTCAAGAGACCCAGTACTTC

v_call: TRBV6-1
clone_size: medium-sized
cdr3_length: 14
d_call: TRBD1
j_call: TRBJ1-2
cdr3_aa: CASRPTGQGAGYTF
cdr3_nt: TGTGCCAGCAGACCAACGGGACAGGGGGCTGGCTACACCTTC

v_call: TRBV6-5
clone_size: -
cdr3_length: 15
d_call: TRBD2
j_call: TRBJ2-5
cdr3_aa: CASSYSSGSGETQYF
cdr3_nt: TGTGCCAGCAGTTACTCTAGCGGGTCGGGAGAGACCCAGTACTTC

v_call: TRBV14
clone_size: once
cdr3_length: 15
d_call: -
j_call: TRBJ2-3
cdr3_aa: CASSQVLGSTDTQYF
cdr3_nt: TGTGCCAGCAGCCAAGTCCTAGGAAGCACAGATACGCAGTATTTT

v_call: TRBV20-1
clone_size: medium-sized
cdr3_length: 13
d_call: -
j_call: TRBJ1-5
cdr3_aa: CSASGDNNQPQHF
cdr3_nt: TGCAGTGCTAGCGGTGACAACAATCAGCCCCAGCATTTT

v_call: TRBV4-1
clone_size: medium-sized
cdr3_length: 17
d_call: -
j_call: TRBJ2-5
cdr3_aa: CASSRSQTPGSQETQYF
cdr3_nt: TGCGCCAGCAGCCGCAGTCAGACCCCAGGCTCCCAAGAGACCCAGTACTTC

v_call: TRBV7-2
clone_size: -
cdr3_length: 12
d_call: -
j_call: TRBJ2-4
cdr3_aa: CASSFASNIQYF
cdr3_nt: TGTGCCAGCAGCTTCGCGAGTAACATTCAGTACTTC

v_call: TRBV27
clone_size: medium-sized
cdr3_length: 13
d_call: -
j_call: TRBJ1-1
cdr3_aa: CASSLGADTEAFF
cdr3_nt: TGTGCCAGCAGTTTAGGGGCGGACACTGAAGCTTTCTTT

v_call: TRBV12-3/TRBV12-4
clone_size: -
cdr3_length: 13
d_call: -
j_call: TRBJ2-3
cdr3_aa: CASSTTGTDTQYF
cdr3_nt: TGTGCCAGCAGTACGACAGGCACAGATACGCAGTATTTT

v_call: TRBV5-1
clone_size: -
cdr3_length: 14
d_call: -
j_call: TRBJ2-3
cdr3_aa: CASSLDDSTDTQYF
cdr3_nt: TGCGCCAGCAGCTTGGACGACAGCACAGATACGCAGTATTTT

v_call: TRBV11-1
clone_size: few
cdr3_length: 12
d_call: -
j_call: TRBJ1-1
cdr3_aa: CASSLPRGEAFF
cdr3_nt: TGTGCCAGCAGCTTACCCCGCGGTGAAGCTTTCTTT

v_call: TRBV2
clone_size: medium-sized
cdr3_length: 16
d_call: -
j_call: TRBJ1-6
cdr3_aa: CASSLGGTSVGSPLHF
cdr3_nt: TGTGCCAGCAGCCTAGGGGGGACATCGGTTGGTTCACCCCTCCACTTT

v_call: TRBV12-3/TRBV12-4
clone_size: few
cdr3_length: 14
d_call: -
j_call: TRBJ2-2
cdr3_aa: CASSFRATAGELFF
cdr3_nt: TGTGCCAGCAGTTTTAGGGCCACCGCCGGGGAGCTGTTTTTT

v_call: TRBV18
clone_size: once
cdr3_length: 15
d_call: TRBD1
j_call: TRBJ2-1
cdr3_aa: CASSRGQSSYNEQFF
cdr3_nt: TGTGCCAGCTCACGGGGACAGAGCTCCTACAATGAGCAGTTCTTC

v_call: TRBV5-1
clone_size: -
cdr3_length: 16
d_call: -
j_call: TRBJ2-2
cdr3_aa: CASSPSVRGVGGELFF
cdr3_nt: TGCGCCAGCAGCCCCTCAGTCAGGGGTGTGGGCGGGGAGCTGTTTTTT

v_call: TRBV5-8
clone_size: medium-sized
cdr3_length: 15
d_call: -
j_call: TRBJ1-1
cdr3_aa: CATPPLVGYRAEAFF
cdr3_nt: TGTGCCACCCCCCCCTTGGTCGGCTATCGGGCTGAAGCTTTCTTT

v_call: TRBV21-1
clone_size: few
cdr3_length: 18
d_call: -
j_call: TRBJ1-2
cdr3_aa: CASSVPGTGVTANYGYTF
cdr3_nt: TGTGCCAGCAGCGTCCCCGGGACAGGGGTAACTGCTAACTATGGCTACACCTTC

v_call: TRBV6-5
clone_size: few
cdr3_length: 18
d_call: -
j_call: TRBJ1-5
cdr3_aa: CASSYWSGAVDSNQPQHF
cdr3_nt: TGTGCCAGCAGTTACTGGTCAGGGGCGGTTGATAGCAATCAGCCCCAGCATTTT

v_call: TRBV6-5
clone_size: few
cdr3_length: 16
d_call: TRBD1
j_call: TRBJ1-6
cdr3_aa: CASSYSQGAGNSPLHF
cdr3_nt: TGTGCCAGCAGTTACTCACAGGGGGCTGGTAATTCACCCCTCCACTTT

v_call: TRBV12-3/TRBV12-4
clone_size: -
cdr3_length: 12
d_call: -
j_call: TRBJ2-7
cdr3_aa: CASSSIAYEQYF
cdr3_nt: TGTGCCAGCAGTAGCATCGCCTACGAGCAGTACTTC

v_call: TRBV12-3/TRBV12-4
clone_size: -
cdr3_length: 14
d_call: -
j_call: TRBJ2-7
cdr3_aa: CASSWGAKDGEQYF
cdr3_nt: TGTGCCAGCAGTTGGGGGGCAAAGGACGGCGAGCAGTACTTC

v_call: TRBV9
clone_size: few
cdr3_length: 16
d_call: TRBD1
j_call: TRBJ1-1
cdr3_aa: CASSVGYRGPYTEAFF
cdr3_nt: TGTGCCAGCAGCGTAGGTTACAGGGGACCATACACTGAAGCTTTCTTT

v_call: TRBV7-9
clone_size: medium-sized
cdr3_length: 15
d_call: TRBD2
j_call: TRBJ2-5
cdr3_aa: CASSLGGGPQETQYF
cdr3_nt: TGTGCCAGCAGCTTAGGCGGGGGACCCCAAGAGACCCAGTACTTC

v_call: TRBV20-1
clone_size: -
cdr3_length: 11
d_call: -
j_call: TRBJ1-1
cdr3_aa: CSAPEAQRAFF
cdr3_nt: TGCAGTGCCCCTGAGGCCCAGCGGGCTTTCTTT

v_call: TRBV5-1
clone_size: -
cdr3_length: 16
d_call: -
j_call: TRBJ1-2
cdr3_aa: CASSSATGGANYGYTF
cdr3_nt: TGCGCCAGCAGCTCGGCAACGGGGGGGGCGAACTATGGCTACACCTTC

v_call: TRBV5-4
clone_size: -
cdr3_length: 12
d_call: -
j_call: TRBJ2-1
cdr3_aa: CASSLGANEQFF
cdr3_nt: TGTGCCAGCAGCTTGGGGGCAAATGAGCAGTTCTTC

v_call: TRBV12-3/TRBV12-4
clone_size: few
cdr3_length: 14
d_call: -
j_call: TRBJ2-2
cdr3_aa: CASSLKGGTGELFF
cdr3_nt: TGTGCCAGCAGTTTAAAAGGGGGTACCGGGGAGCTGTTTTTT

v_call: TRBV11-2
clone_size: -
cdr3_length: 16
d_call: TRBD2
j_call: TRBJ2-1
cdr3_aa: CASSPIPLADNNEQFF
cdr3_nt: TGTGCCAGCAGCCCTATACCTCTAGCGGACAACAATGAGCAGTTCTTC

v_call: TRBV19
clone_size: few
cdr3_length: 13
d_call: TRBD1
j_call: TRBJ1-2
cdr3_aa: CASIGQGNYGYTF
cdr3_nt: TGTGCCAGTATAGGACAGGGCAACTATGGCTACACCTTC

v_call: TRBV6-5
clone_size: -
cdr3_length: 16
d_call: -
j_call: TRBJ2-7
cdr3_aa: CASSYTSLGWTYEQYF
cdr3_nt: TGTGCCAGCAGTTACACCTCACTGGGTTGGACCTACGAGCAGTACTTC

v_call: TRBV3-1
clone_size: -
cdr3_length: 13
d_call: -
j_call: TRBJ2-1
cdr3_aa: CASSQAPYNEQFF
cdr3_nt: TGTGCCAGCAGCCAAGCGCCCTACAATGAGCAGTTCTTC

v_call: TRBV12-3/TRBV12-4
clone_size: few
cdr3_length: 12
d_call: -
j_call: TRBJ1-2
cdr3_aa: CASMPPGGGYTF
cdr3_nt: TGTGCCAGCATGCCCCCCGGGGGGGGCTACACCTTC

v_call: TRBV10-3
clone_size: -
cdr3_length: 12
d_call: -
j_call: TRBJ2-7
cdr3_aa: CAISDISDEQYF
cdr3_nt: TGTGCCATCAGTGACATCAGTGACGAGCAGTACTTC